Listed below are T cell receptor beta chains from one sample, sequenced in a study of blood T cell repertoires in COVID-19. Profiling relied on immunoSEQ multiplex PCR, and the TCRdb table lists in-frame clones only, not all of them. The sample comprises about 22,000 clones, around 82% of which are singletons, and 9.5% to 15% rests with the top ten. Sequencing input: peripheral blood. All receptors come from a man aged 55 to 70 with active COVID-19. Each CDR3 is given with its conserved first and last residue. Each record gives: CDR3 DNA, CDR3 protein, clone size, J gene, V gene, D gene. A D gene is named only where the DNA matches it firmly. Clone size is stated in some rows and not others, as once, few, many or a class when expanded.

TGTGCCAGCGCCAAAGGACTAGCGGGATCCTACGAGCAGTACTTC	CASAKGLAGSYEQYF	NA	TRBJ2-7	TRBV3-1/TRBV3-2	TRBD2
TGTGCCAGCGGGGGGGGAACAGGCAGGGTCACAGATACGCAGTATTTT	CASGGGTGRVTDTQYF	NA	TRBJ2-3	TRBV27	TRBD2
TGCAGCGTTGACCACTCGGACAGGGTCGGCACAGATACGCAGTATTTT	CSVDHSDRVGTDTQYF	NA	TRBJ2-3	TRBV29-1	TRBD1
TGTGCCAGCAGCCCGACAGGGGGCCTGAACGAGCAGTACTTC	CASSPTGGLNEQYF	once	TRBJ2-7	TRBV28	TRBD1
TGTGCCAGCAGCTTAGGAGCGGGATCAAAAAATGAGCAGTTCTTC	CASSLGAGSKNEQFF	NA	TRBJ2-1	TRBV5-4	TRBD2
TGTGCCAGCAGCCCCTCAGCCCAGAGGGAGCAGTTCTTC	CASSPSAQREQFF	NA	TRBJ2-1	TRBV3-1/TRBV3-2	NA
TGCGCCAGCAGCCAAGATCTGGGGGCGAGTGAGCAGTTCTTC	CASSQDLGASEQFF	NA	TRBJ2-1	TRBV4-1	NA
TGTGCCAGCAGGGCATGGACTAGCGGGAGTTTGGGGTCCTACGAGCAGTACTTC	CASRAWTSGSLGSYEQYF	once	TRBJ2-7	TRBV9	TRBD2
TGTGCCAGCAGTTATACGAGTTCCGGGGAGCTGTTTTTT	CASSYTSSGELFF	NA	TRBJ2-2	TRBV6-5	NA
TGTGCCAGCAGCTCAGCTGGGGAGTCTTACTACAATGAGCAGTTCTTC	CASSSAGESYYNEQFF	NA	TRBJ2-1	TRBV7-8	NA
TGTGCCAGCAGTGTCGGTGGGACAGGGGATCAGCCCCAGCATTTT	CASSVGGTGDQPQHF	NA	TRBJ1-5	TRBV5-4	TRBD1
TGTGCCAGCAGTTACTCCAGGCGGGACAATGAGCAGTTCTTC	CASSYSRRDNEQFF	NA	TRBJ2-1	TRBV6-6	NA
TGTGCCGGGGGGACTAGCGGGAGAGTCGGCGAGCAGTACTTC	CAGGTSGRVGEQYF	few	TRBJ2-7	TRBV7-9	TRBD2
TGTGCCAGCAGCTGGGGACTAGCGGGAGGGCTCCTAGGCACAGATACGCAGTATTTT	CASSWGLAGGLLGTDTQYF	few	TRBJ2-3	TRBV7-3	TRBD2
TGTGCCAGTAGCTGGACTAGCGGCTACGAGCAGTACTTC	CASSWTSGYEQYF	once	TRBJ2-7	TRBV19	TRBD2
TGTGCCAGCAGTTTATTCGTCGGAGGGCACACTGAAGCTTTCTTT	CASSLFVGGHTEAFF	medium-sized	TRBJ1-1	TRBV27	NA
TGTGCCAGCAGCTTCCGCGGGAGCTCCTACAATGAGCAGTTCTTC	CASSFRGSSYNEQFF	NA	TRBJ2-1	TRBV5-4	TRBD2
TGTGCCAGCAGCTTATATGGTAGCGGGAGGTACAATGAGCAGTTCTTC	CASSLYGSGRYNEQFF	NA	TRBJ2-1	TRBV11-2	TRBD2
TGTGCCAGCAGCTTAGCGGGGGGCTCCTACGAGCAGTACTTC	CASSLAGGSYEQYF	NA	TRBJ2-7	TRBV7-9	NA
TGTGCCACTTTCTCGGGCAGGGGGCGAACTGAAAAACTGTTTTTT	CATFSGRGRTEKLFF	NA	TRBJ1-4	TRBV6-5	TRBD1
TGTGCCAGCAGCATAGGAAGCGGGAGAACCTACAATGAGCAGTTCTTC	CASSIGSGRTYNEQFF	NA	TRBJ2-1	TRBV7-8	TRBD2
TGCGCCAGCAGCCACCCCCAGGTGGGCAGTTCCTACGAGCAGTACTTC	CASSHPQVGSSYEQYF	NA	TRBJ2-7	TRBV4-1	NA
TGTGCCAGCAGTTTAGGACTAGCGGGGACAAATGAGCAGTTCTTC	CASSLGLAGTNEQFF	NA	TRBJ2-1	TRBV2	TRBD2
TGTGCCAGCTCACTTTCGGAGACGATGAATGAGCAGTTCTTC	CASSLSETMNEQFF	NA	TRBJ2-1	TRBV18	NA
TGTGCCAGCAGGCCGGGAAGCTCCTATAATTCACCCCTCCACTTT	CASRPGSSYNSPLHF	NA	TRBJ1-6	TRBV6-5	NA
TGCAGCGTGGGGGGGGGAGGCACAGATACGCAGTATTTT	CSVGGGGTDTQYF	NA	TRBJ2-3	TRBV29-1	TRBD2
TGTGCCAGCAGTTTATCTTCTACAGATACGCAGTATTTT	CASSLSSTDTQYF	NA	TRBJ2-3	TRBV27	NA
TGTGTCGGTCGTGAGACAAACAATGAGCAGTTCTTC	CVGRETNNEQFF	NA	TRBJ2-1	TRBV30	NA
TGTGCCAGCAGTTCGGGAGCTGGAGGAAACACCATATATTTT	CASSSGAGGNTIYF	NA	TRBJ1-3	TRBV28	NA
TGTGCCAGCAGCGTAGAGGGTGGAGGGACAGGGGACAATGAGCAGTTCTTC	CASSVEGGGTGDNEQFF	NA	TRBJ2-1	TRBV9	TRBD1
TGTGCCAGTAGTCTCCTAGGGGCCGAGAACACTGAAGCTTTCTTT	CASSLLGAENTEAFF	NA	TRBJ1-1	TRBV19	NA
TGTGCCAGCAGCCAATACAATCAGCCCCAGCATTTT	CASSQYNQPQHF	few	TRBJ1-5	TRBV3-1/TRBV3-2	NA
TGTGCCAGCAGCTTATCCGCTAGCGGGAGGAGCTACGAGCAGTACTTC	CASSLSASGRSYEQYF	once	TRBJ2-7	TRBV7-6	TRBD2
TGTGCCAGCAGCTTGAGCGGGATGAACACCGGGGAGCTGTTTTTT	CASSLSGMNTGELFF	NA	TRBJ2-2	TRBV5-4	TRBD2
TGTGCCTGGAGCAGGAGGGCGGGGAACACTGAAGCTTTCTTT	CAWSRRAGNTEAFF	NA	TRBJ1-1	TRBV30	NA
TGTGCCAGCAGCCAAGGGGCCGCGAACACCGGGGAGCTGTTTTTT	CASSQGAANTGELFF	NA	TRBJ2-2	TRBV3-1/TRBV3-2	NA
TGCGCCAGCAGCCGCCATCTAGCGGGAGGGCAAGAAGAGACCCAGTACTTC	CASSRHLAGGQEETQYF	many	TRBJ2-5	TRBV4-3	TRBD2
TGTGCCAGCAGTTTAATCGGGACAGGGAGTAGACATTCACCCCTCCACTTT	CASSLIGTGSRHSPLHF	NA	TRBJ1-6	TRBV27	TRBD1
TGTGCCTGGAGTGTGAGCGGGAACTACGAGCAGTACTTC	CAWSVSGNYEQYF	NA	TRBJ2-7	TRBV30	TRBD2
TGTGCCAGCAGTCAGAACGGGAGGGCGACAGATACGCAGTATTTT	CASSQNGRATDTQYF	NA	TRBJ2-3	TRBV7-2	TRBD2
TGTGCCAGTAGTAGAGGGACTCAGACCCAGTACTTC	CASSRGTQTQYF	NA	TRBJ2-5	TRBV19	NA
TGTGCCAGCAGCCAATTTTATCCTGGGACAGGGTTTTTTAAAGCTTTCTTT	CASSQFYPGTGFFKAFF	medium-sized	TRBJ1-1	TRBV14	TRBD1
TGCGCCAGCAGCACCGCCCGGGTTCCAGATACCCAGTACTTC	CASSTARVPDTQYF	once	TRBJ2-5	TRBV5-1	NA
TGTGCCAGCAGCTTAGGCGGGGGCGGAGAGACCCAGTACTTC	CASSLGGGGETQYF	NA	TRBJ2-5	TRBV7-9	NA
TGCAGCGTTAAATCAGGGAACAGCAATCAGCCCCAGCATTTT	CSVKSGNSNQPQHF	NA	TRBJ1-5	TRBV29-1	NA
TGCGCCAGCAGCTCGAGCGGGGAGCTGTTTTTT	CASSSSGELFF	NA	TRBJ2-2	TRBV5-1	NA
TGTGCCACTCCGATGACAGGGGGAGAAGGCTACACCTTC	CATPMTGGEGYTF	NA	TRBJ1-2	TRBV30	TRBD1